This T cell receptor (beta chain) stems from a study of T cell responses to AZD1222 COVID-19 vaccine. Findings and limits, study-wide: When two AZD1222 doses had been given, Spike-specific TCR breadth and depth rose. Researchers took repertoire samples only after the peak T cell response had come. Donor demographics were predominantly white British with a female majority; clonal diversity may be underestimated. At 160-218 and 743-854, vaccine-associated CD4 TCRs were dominant, and they spanned spike.

The method was immunoSEQ multiplex PCR; TCRdb's version includes in-frame clones alone and lacks a portion of them. The table records fewer than 200,000 clones, 80% to 95% of them present only once. There are 16 residues in the CDR3. In germline, CDR1 is LNHDA, CDR2 SQIVND (reference sequence). Trimming stripped 4 bases from V and 0 bases from J, with 15 bases between. As to this clone: No antigen is known for it.

The sequence was obtained from an adult who received the AZD1222 COVID-19 vaccine. V and J are TRBV19 and TRBJ1-1; D might be TRBD1 (5 bases). The material sequenced was peripheral blood, taken 28 days after the second AZD1222 dose. CDR3 DNA: TGTGCCAGTAGTACACCAGGGAGTCCAGTGAACACTGAAGCTTTCTTT. Amino acid sequence: CASSTPGSPVNTEAFF.